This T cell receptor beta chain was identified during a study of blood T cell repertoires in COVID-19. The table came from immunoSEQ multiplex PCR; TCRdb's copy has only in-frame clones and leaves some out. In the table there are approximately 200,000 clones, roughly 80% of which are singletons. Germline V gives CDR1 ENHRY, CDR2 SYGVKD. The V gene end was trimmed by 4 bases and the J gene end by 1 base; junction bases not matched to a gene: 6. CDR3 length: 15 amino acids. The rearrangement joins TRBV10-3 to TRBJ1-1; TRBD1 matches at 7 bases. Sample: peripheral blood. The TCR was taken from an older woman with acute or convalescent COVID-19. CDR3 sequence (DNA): TGTGCCATCAGTGGGCGGACAGGAAAGAACACTGAAGCTTTCTTT. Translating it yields CAISGRTGKNTEAFF.